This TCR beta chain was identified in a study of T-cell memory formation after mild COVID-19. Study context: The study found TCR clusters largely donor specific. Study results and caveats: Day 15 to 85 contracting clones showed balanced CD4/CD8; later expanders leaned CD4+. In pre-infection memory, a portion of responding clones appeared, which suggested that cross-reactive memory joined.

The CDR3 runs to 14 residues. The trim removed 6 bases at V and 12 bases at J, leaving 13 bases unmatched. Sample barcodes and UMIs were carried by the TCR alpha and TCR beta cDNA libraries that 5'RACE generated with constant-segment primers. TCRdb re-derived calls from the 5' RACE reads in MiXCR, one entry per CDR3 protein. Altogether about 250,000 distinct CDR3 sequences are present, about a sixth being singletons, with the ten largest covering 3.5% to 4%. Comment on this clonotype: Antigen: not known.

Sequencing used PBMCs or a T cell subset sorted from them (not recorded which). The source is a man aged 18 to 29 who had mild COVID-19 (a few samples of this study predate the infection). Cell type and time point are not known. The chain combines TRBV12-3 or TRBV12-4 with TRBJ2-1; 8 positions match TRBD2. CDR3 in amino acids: CASSTSGGRLRQFF. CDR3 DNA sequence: TGTGCCAGCAGCACAAGCGGGGGCCGATTACGGCAGTTCTTC.